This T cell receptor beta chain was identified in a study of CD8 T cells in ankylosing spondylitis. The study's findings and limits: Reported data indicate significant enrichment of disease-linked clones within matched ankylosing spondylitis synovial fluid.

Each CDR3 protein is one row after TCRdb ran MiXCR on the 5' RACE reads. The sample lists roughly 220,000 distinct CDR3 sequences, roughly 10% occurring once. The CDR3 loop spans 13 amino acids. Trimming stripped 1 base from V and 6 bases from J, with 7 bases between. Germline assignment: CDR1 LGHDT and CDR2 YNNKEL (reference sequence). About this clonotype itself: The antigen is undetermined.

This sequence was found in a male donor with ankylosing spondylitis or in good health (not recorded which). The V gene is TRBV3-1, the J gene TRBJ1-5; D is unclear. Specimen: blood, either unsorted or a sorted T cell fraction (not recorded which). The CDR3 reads CASSQGGGQPQHF. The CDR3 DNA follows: TGTGCCAGCAGCCAAGGAGGAGGTCAGCCCCAGCATTTT.